The 13 T cell receptor beta chains below were found in one sample sequenced in a study of T cells in Graves' hyperthyroidism and ophthalmopathy. Template material for amplifying TCR beta CDR3 regions consisted of RNA transcripts. Carried out on the TCR CDR3, a first-round RT-PCR used the HTBI primer set. One entry per CDR3 protein, called by TCRdb with MiXCR from the multiplex PCR reads. The sample shows about 520,000 distinct CDR3 sequences, roughly 24% of them seen only once. Sequenced material: blood. These receptors came from a woman in her thirties with Graves' ophthalmopathy.

This clonotype was detected a few times. The rearrangement links TRBV12-3 or TRBV12-4 to TRBJ2-5; a possible D gene is TRBD1 (5 bases). The V end was cut by 5 bases, the J end by 2 bases, with 12 bases between. This CDR3 has 14 residues. CDR3 in amino acids: CASSRDRKQETQYF. CDR3 in DNA: TGTGCCAGCAGTAGAGACAGAAAACAAGAGACCCAGTACTTC.

In this sample, this clonotype turned up once. The rearrangement joins TRBV15 to TRBJ2-7; 9 bases line up with TRBD1. Looked up from germline, CDR1 is LNHNV and CDR2 is YYDKDF (reference sequence). The CDR3 is 16 residues long. V dropped 0 bases and J dropped 1; count of bases not matched to a gene: 4. The CDR3, as DNA: TGTGCCACCAGCAGAGAATTAGACAGGGGGTCCTACGAGCAGTACTTC. It is translated as CATSRELDRGSYEQYF.

This clonotype showed up many times. The chain couples TRBV19 to TRBJ1-2; tentative D call: TRBD1 (6 bases). Germline CDR1 LNHDA, CDR2 SQIVND (reference sequence). The CDR3 length is 14 residues. The V end was cut by 4 bases, the J end by 1 base, with 10 bases between. The CDR3 sequence: CASSSGQHNYGYTF. The CDR3 DNA is TGTGCCAGTAGTAGTGGACAGCATAACTATGGCTACACCTTC.

This clonotype occurred many times. The rearrangement links TRBV20-1 to TRBJ2-5; TRBD2 agrees at 8 bases. From germline, CDR1 is DFQATT and CDR2 SNEGSKA (reference sequence). J lost 5 bases, V lost 0 bases, and 8 bases had no gene match. The CDR3 is 15 amino acids. DNA of the CDR3: TGCAGTGCTAGAGATCCGAGCGGGAGTGGGGAGACCCAGTACTTC. Translated, it gives CSARDPSGSGETQYF.

This clonotype came up a few times. The V and J genes are TRBV27 and TRBJ2-2; D call uncertain. CDR1 and CDR2 from the germline V gene are MNHEY and SMNVEV (reference sequence). Trimming cost V 7 bases and J 2 bases, with 17 bases left between them. The CDR3 runs to 16 residues. The CDR3 reads CASKQISAGNTGELFF. In nucleotides, the CDR3 is TGTGCCAGCAAGCAAATCAGCGCTGGAAACACCGGGGAGCTGTTTTTT.

The chain carries TRBV9 and TRBJ1-2; no clear D. Trimming cost V 1 base and J 0 bases, with 7 bases left between them. The CDR3 covers 14 residues. Per the germline V gene, CDR1 is SGDLS and CDR2 is YYNGEE. CDR3 protein: CASSVFGSNYGYTF. CDR3 nucleotides: TGTGCCAGCAGCGTATTTGGATCTAACTATGGCTACACCTTC.

This clonotype was seen once. V gene TRBV20-1 combines with J gene TRBJ2-5, with D possibly TRBD2 on 5 matching bases. The CDR3 consists of 12 residues. V lost 3 bases and J lost 4, with 9 bases in between. Germline V lookup: CDR1 DFQATT, CDR2 SNEGSKA (reference sequence). The DNA for the CDR3 is TGCAGTGCTAGCCCTAGCCCAGAGACCCAGTACTTC. Its protein is CSASPSPETQYF.

The V gene is TRBV20-1, the J gene TRBJ1-2; 9 bases are shared with TRBD1. The J segment lost 6 bases and the V segment lost 5 bases, leaving 7 bases of the junction unmatched. The CDR3 length is 13 residues. Looked up from germline, CDR1 is DFQATT and CDR2 is SNEGSKA (reference sequence). In nucleotides, the CDR3 is TGCAGTGCTGAAAGGGACAGGGCGAATGGCTACACCTTC. This codes for CSAERDRANGYTF.

This clonotype was detected ten times or more. The chain combines TRBV12-3 or TRBV12-4 with TRBJ2-4; either TRBD1 or TRBD2 may supply D (6 bases each). The germline V and J ends were trimmed by 2 bases and 8 bases, with 13 bases remaining between them. The CDR3 is 14 residues long. CDR3 loop: CASSLLDGGDIQYF. Written as DNA, the CDR3 is TGTGCCAGCAGTTTATTGGACGGGGGCGACATTCAGTACTTC.

The genes are TRBV12-3 or TRBV12-4 and TRBJ2-7; 9 nucleotides match TRBD2. CDR3 length: 15 amino acids. V lost 2 bases to trimming and J lost 2 bases; unmatched junction nucleotides: 4. The CDR3 DNA sequence: TGTGCCAGCAGTTTACGGGCGGGAGGGGCCTACGAGCAGTACTTC. Translation gives CASSLRAGGAYEQYF.

This clonotype was detected ten times or more. The chain has TRBV2 and TRBJ2-7, with 8 bases identical to TRBD1. J gave up 6 bases and V 6 bases, and 1 base lay outside the gene matches. Germline loops: CDR1 SNHLY, CDR2 FYNNEI. This CDR3 is 11 amino acids long. The CDR3 loop reads CASRDRVEQYF. In DNA form, the CDR3 reads TGTGCCAGCAGGGACAGGGTCGAGCAGTACTTC.

Many counts were recorded for this clonotype. The chain uses TRBV11-3 and TRBJ2-2, with TRBD2 matching over 7 bases. The CDR3 totals 15 residues. V lost 9 bases and J lost 5; bases outside the gene matches: 12. Germline values: CDR1 SGHNT, CDR2 YENEEA. The CDR3 is CASLLPSGWTGELFF. The CDR3 bases are TGTGCCAGTTTACTCCCTAGCGGTTGGACCGGGGAGCTGTTTTTT.

This clonotype has more than one count but fewer than ten. V and J are TRBV2 and TRBJ2-2; D might be TRBD1 or TRBD2, each matching 5 bases. The CDR3 consists of 15 residues. V lost 4 bases and J lost 0, with 9 bases in between. Germline values: CDR1 SNHLY, CDR2 FYNNEI. The DNA for the CDR3 is TGTGCCAGCAGTGGGGACGCAGCGAACACCGGGGAGCTGTTTTTT. This encodes CASSGDAANTGELFF.